A selection of T cell receptor beta chains follows, all from one sample in a study of prognosis after radiotherapy for stage I lung cancer. TCRdb recomputed calls from the multiplex PCR reads with MiXCR, one row per CDR3 protein. The sample consists of around 60,000 distinct CDR3 sequences, approximately 26% of them appearing once. This specimen consisted of PBMCs, obtained before or after stereotactic body radiation therapy (not recorded which). The receptor set was obtained from a donor over 45 with non-small cell lung cancer. Each CDR3 is given with its conserved first and last residue. D genes are given only for firm matches. The size field is filled for only some rows; it gives once, few, many or a size class.

J,V,length,D,size,CDR3,DNA
TRBJ1-5,TRBV20-1,14,.,many,CSATRDYGNQPQHF,TGCAGTGCTACCCGGGACTACGGAAATCAGCCCCAGCATTTT
TRBJ2-2,TRBV11-3,16,TRBD1,few,CASSTTGTASTGELFF,TGTGCCAGCAGTACAACCGGGACAGCGAGCACCGGGGAGCTGTTTTTT
TRBJ2-2,TRBV3-1,16,TRBD1,many,CASSQGGQGNTGELFF,TGTGCCAGCAGCCAAGGGGGACAGGGAAACACCGGGGAGCTGTTTTTT
TRBJ1-1,TRBV25-1,13,.,many,CASSVGWNTEAFF,TGTGCCAGCAGTGTGGGCTGGAACACTGAAGCTTTCTTT
TRBJ2-3,TRBV19,14,.,many,CASSRQGGTDTQYF,TGTGCCAGTAGTCGCCAGGGGGGGACAGATACGCAGTATTTT
TRBJ2-1,TRBV5-1,15,TRBD1,many,CASSLTGDSYNEQFF,TGCGCCAGCAGCCTGACAGGGGACTCCTACAATGAGCAGTTCTTC
TRBJ1-5,TRBV30,15,TRBD1,many,CAWAATGGTNQPQHF,TGTGCCTGGGCTGCGACAGGGGGTACCAATCAGCCCCAGCATTTT
TRBJ1-4,TRBV12-3/TRBV12-4,12,.,many,CASSRPNEKLFF,TGTGCCAGCAGCCGACCGAATGAAAAACTGTTTTTT
TRBJ1-1,TRBV3-1,16,.,.,CASSQAGGAGNTEAFF,TGTGCCAGCAGCCAAGCGGGGGGCGCGGGGAACACTGAAGCTTTCTTT
TRBJ1-2,TRBV5-8,14,.,.,CASPGSGSGYGYTF,TGTGCCAGCCCAGGTTCGGGATCAGGGTATGGCTACACCTTC